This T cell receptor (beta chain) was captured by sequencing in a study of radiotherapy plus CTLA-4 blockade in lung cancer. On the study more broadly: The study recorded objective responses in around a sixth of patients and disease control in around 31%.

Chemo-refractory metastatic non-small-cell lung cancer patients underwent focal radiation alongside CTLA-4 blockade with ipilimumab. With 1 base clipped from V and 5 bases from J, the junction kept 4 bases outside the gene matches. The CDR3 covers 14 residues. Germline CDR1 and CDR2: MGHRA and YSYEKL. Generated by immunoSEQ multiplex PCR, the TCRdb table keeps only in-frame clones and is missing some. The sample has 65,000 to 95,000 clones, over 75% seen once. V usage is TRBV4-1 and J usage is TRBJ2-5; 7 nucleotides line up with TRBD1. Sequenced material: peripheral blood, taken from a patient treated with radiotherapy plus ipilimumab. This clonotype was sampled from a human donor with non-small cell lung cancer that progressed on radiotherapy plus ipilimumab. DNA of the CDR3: TGCGCCAGCAGCCAAGTAGGGGGCTCGGAGACCCAGTACTTC. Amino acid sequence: CASSQVGGSETQYF.